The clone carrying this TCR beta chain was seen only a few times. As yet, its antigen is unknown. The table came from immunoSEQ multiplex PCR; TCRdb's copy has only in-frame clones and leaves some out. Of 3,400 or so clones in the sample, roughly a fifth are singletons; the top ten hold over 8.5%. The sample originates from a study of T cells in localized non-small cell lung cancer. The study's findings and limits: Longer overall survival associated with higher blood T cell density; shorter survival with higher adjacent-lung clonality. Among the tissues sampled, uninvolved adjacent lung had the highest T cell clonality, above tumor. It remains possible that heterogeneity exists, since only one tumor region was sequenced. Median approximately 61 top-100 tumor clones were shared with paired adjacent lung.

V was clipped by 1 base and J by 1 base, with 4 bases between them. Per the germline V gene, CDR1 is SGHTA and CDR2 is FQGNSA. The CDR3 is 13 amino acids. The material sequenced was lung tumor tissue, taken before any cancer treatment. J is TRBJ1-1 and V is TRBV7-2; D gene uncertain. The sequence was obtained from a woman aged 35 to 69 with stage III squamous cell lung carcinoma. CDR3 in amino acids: CASSLVENTEAFF. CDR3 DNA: TGTGCCAGCAGCTTAGTAGAGAACACTGAAGCTTTCTTT.